The subject of this entry is one T cell receptor beta chain. The antigen is undetermined. The source of the sample is a study of T cell responses to AZD1222 COVID-19 vaccine. Study-wide results and limits: Mostly white British, mostly female donors; authors suggested clonal diversity may be underestimated. Reportedly, close to half of spike-specific TCRs are directed against unmutated variant regions. The repertoires were collected only after the peak T cell response. Among AZD1222 vaccinees, only 5 to 7 were seropositive at baseline.

Assay used: immunoSEQ multiplex PCR; TCRdb lists only in-frame clones, some missing. The table lists some 170,000 clones, around 89% of them singletons. Trimming stripped 5 bases from V and 11 bases from J, with 18 bases between. Germline-derived CDR1 and CDR2 are MDHEN and SYDVKM. The CDR3 consists of 13 residues. The V gene is TRBV28, the J gene TRBJ1-1; perhaps TRBD1 as D (6 bases). The TCR was taken from an adult who received the MenACWY meningococcal vaccine as a control. The sample was peripheral blood, taken 28 days after the second dose of the MenACWY control vaccine. As DNA, the CDR3 is TGTGCCAGCAGTGCCGGACAGTCCCCATTCGCTTTCTTT. Its protein product is CASSAGQSPFAFF.